Following are 31 T cell receptor beta chains from one sample sequenced in a study of blood T cell repertoires in COVID-19. Sequencing was performed with immunoSEQ multiplex PCR; in TCRdb, only in-frame clones are kept and a portion is missing. The sample carries about 260,000 clones, over 70% recorded once. What was sequenced was peripheral blood. The receptor source for this set is a woman aged 40 to 50 who had recovered from COVID-19.

This clone was observed a few times. The genes are TRBV14 and TRBJ1-3; TRBD1 is a possible D gene (5 bases). Germline V gives CDR1 SGHDN, CDR2 FVKESK. The CDR3 covers 13 residues. V lost 4 bases, J lost 8 bases, and 12 bases lay in between. The CDR3 nucleotides read TGTGCCAGCAGCCCCCTGGGCAGGGACACCATATATTTT. Residues: CASSPLGRDTIYF. Full variable domain (missing parts from reference TRBV14 and TRBJ1-3): EAGVTQFPSHSVIEKGQTVTLRCDPISGHDNLYWYRRVMGKEIKFLLHFVKESKQDESGMPNNRFLAERTGGTYSTLKVQPAELEDSGVYFCASSPLGRDTIYFGEGSWLTVV.

This clone was detected once. This chain connects TRBV5-1 to TRBJ2-3, with TRBD2 matching over 8 bases. The CDR3 length is 15 residues. Germline CDR1 reads SGHRS; CDR2 reads YFSETQ. The trim removed 2 bases at V and 2 bases at J, leaving 4 bases unmatched. The DNA of the CDR3 is TGCGCCAGCAGCTTTAGCGGGACTTCCACAGATACGCAGTATTTT. Translation: CASSFSGTSTDTQYF.

V is TRBV27 and J is TRBJ1-2; D gene ambiguous. The V end was cut by 8 bases, the J end by 8 bases, with 24 bases between. Germline assignment: CDR1 MNHEY and CDR2 SMNVEV (reference sequence). The CDR3 extends over 15 amino acids. The chain's CDR3 is CASGRLMWNYGGYTF. The CDR3 nucleotides read TGTGCCAGCGGGAGATTAATGTGGAACTATGGGGGCTACACCTTC.

The chain combines TRBV5-1 with TRBJ2-5; 10 bases are a match to TRBD2. The ends lost 6 bases at V and 1 base at J; junction bases unmatched: 3. Per the germline V gene, CDR1 is SGHRS and CDR2 is YFSETQ. The CDR3 totals 14 residues. CDR3 amino acids: CASNSGGSQETQYF. CDR3 nucleotides: TGCGCCAGCAATAGCGGGGGGTCCCAAGAGACCCAGTACTTC.

The J gene is TRBJ2-3, the V gene TRBV7-3; TRBD2 matches at 8 bases. Germline V gene lookup returns CDR1 SGHTA and CDR2 FQGTGA. This CDR3 is built from 15 residues. Trimming cost V 4 bases and J 2 bases; bases outside gene matches: 5. The CDR3 sequence: CASSYTGGATDTQYF. The CDR3 coding sequence is TGTGCCAGCAGCTACACCGGGGGGGCCACAGATACGCAGTATTTT.

This CDR3 is CASSLRRGGSYEQYF. Written as DNA, the CDR3 is TGTGCCAGCAGTCTCCGGAGGGGCGGGTCCTACGAGCAGTACTTC. The chain recombines TRBV25-1 with TRBJ2-7, with D possibly being TRBD2 (6 bases). Trimming took off 5 bases at V and 1 base at J, with 15 bases between the two ends. Germline values: CDR1 MGHDK, CDR2 SYGVNS. The CDR3 sequence is 15 residues long.

The genes are TRBV7-9 and TRBJ1-2, with 10 bases matching TRBD1. V gave up 6 bases and J gave up 2 bases; unmatched junction bases: 9. The germline CDR1 and CDR2 sequences are SEHNR and FQNEAQ (reference sequence). The CDR3 has 16 amino acids. The CDR3 here is CASRRQGALNNYGYTF. The DNA of the CDR3 is TGTGCCAGCAGGCGACAGGGGGCGCTTAACAACTATGGCTACACCTTC. Using reference TRBV7-9 and TRBJ1-2 for the parts outside the CDR3, the full variable domain is DTGVSQNPRHKITKRGQNVTFRCDPISEHNRLYWYRQTLGQGPEFLTYFQNEAQLEKSRLLSDRFSAERPKGSFSTLEIQRTEQGDSAMYLCASRRQGALNNYGYTFGSGTRLTVV.

J is TRBJ1-2 and V is TRBV5-4, with D uncertain. The ends were cut back, 4 bases at V and 4 bases at J, with 17 bases in the middle. The V gene's germline CDR1 is SGHNT and CDR2 YYREEE (reference sequence). This CDR3 contains 15 residues. In nucleotides, the CDR3 is TGTGCCAGCAGCCCTCTGGGTAGCTCCGCCTATGGCTACACCTTC. As protein: CASSPLGSSAYGYTF.

The chain uses TRBV5-1 and TRBJ1-2; D might be TRBD1 (6 bases). The V end was cut by 1 base, the J end by 1 base, with 11 bases between. The CDR3 has 15 residues. Germline values: CDR1 SGHRS, CDR2 YFSETQ. Here the CDR3 DNA reads TGCGCCAGCAGCTTGCGAGGCAGGGGTAACTATGGCTACACCTTC. This sequence encodes CASSLRGRGNYGYTF.

This clone occurred once. The V gene is TRBV2, the J gene TRBJ2-7; 10 nucleotides match TRBD2. The V and J ends lost 5 bases and 2 bases, in that order; junction bases with no gene match: 3. The CDR3 covers 14 residues. The germline V gene has CDR1 SNHLY and CDR2 FYNNEI. The CDR3 bases are TGTGCCAGCAGTATACTAGCGGGGCCCTACGAGCAGTACTTC. Translated: CASSILAGPYEQYF.

V gene TRBV6-1 combines with J gene TRBJ1-6; no firm D call. The CDR3 consists of 15 residues. V lost 1 base to trimming and J lost 8 bases, with 12 bases between them. Germline-derived CDR1 and CDR2 are MNHNS and SASEGT. As DNA, the CDR3 is TGTGCCAGCAGTGAAGTTGGCAGACTCCATTCACCCCTCCACTTT. Its protein product is CASSEVGRLHSPLHF.

This chain uses TRBV2 with TRBJ2-4; D is possibly TRBD2 (7 bases). The CDR3 contains 18 residues. Looked up from germline, CDR1 is SNHLY and CDR2 is FYNNEI. V gave up 9 bases and J gave up 0 bases, with 24 bases separating them. The CDR3 bases are TGTGCCAGTGGGGGGGCAGGGGTAACCATCCTAGCCAAAAACATTCAGTACTTC. This gives the protein CASGGAGVTILAKNIQYF.

The gene calls are TRBV29-1 and TRBJ1-1, with 10 positions matching TRBD1. The V segment lost 7 bases and the J segment 8 bases; nucleotides outside the gene matches: 10. The CDR3 has 13 residues. Per germline, CDR1 SQVTM and CDR2 ANQGSEA. CDR3 coding DNA: TGCAGCGCTGATCGGGACAGGGGAGGAGAAGCTTTCTTT. Translating gives CSADRDRGGEAFF.

The rearrangement links TRBV5-1 to TRBJ2-5, with D possibly matching TRBD1 (5 bases). This CDR3 is 15 amino acids long. Germline loops: CDR1 SGHRS, CDR2 YFSETQ. V shed 2 bases and J shed 2 bases, with 13 bases lying between them. The CDR3 DNA sequence: TGCGCCAGCAGCTTTCGGCAGGGTCGACAAGAGACCCAGTACTTC. The encoded protein is CASSFRQGRQETQYF.

The table lists this clone with a count of one. V gene TRBV5-1 combines with J gene TRBJ2-7, with D possibly being TRBD1 (5 bases). V lost 4 bases to trimming and J lost 3 bases, with 14 bases between them. The CDR3 has 14 residues. Per germline, CDR1 SGHRS and CDR2 YFSETQ. The CDR3 loop is CASSHDSYYYEQYF. The CDR3, as DNA: TGCGCCAGCAGCCACGACAGCTACTACTACGAGCAGTACTTC.

The chain is built from TRBV5-6 and TRBJ2-7, with 11 bases aligning to TRBD1. CDR1 is SGHDT, CDR2 YYEEEE, per germline. The V segment lost 2 bases and the J segment 4 bases; nucleotides outside the gene matches: 2. CDR3 length: 14 residues. The CDR3 spells CASSLGTGGYEQYF. CDR3 bases: TGTGCCAGCAGCTTAGGGACAGGGGGGTACGAGCAGTACTTC. The full variable domain, with the rest looked up from reference TRBV5-6 and TRBJ2-7, is DAGVTQSPTHLIKTRGQQVTLRCSPKSGHDTVSWYQQALGQGPQFIFQYYEEEERQRGNFPDRFSGHQFPNYSSELNVNALLLGDSALYLCASSLGTGGYEQYFGPGTRLTVT.

The V and J genes are TRBV10-3 and TRBJ2-3; a possible D gene is TRBD2 (5 bases). This CDR3 is 12 amino acids long. V lost 4 bases to trimming and J lost 4 bases, with 6 bases between them. CDR1 is ENHRY, CDR2 SYGVKD, per germline. This CDR3 reads CAISVRADTQYF. Written as DNA, the CDR3 is TGTGCCATCAGTGTGAGGGCAGATACGCAGTATTTT.

This clone was seen a single time. This chain uses TRBV2 with TRBJ2-5; 11 nucleotides agree with TRBD1. This CDR3 is 14 amino acids long. Unmatched junction bases numbered 6, after V lost 5 bases and J lost 7 bases. Per the germline V gene, CDR1 is SNHLY and CDR2 is FYNNEI. Here the CDR3 DNA reads TGTGCCAGCAGTCCCGGGACAGGGGGGTCGACCCAGTACTTC. This encodes CASSPGTGGSTQYF.

The rearrangement joins TRBV18 to TRBJ2-5; D is unclear. This CDR3 region has 13 residues. Trimming took 2 bases from V and 5 from J, leaving 9 bases between them. Germline lookup yields CDR1 KGHSH and CDR2 LQKENI. Written as DNA, the CDR3 is TGTGCCAGCTCACCAGATAGTTCCGAGACCCAGTACTTC. This gives the protein CASSPDSSETQYF.

The chain couples TRBV15 to TRBJ1-2, with D perhaps matching TRBD1 (5 bases). Deletions cut 0 bases from V and 3 bases from J, with 11 bases between. The V gene's germline CDR1 is LNHNV and CDR2 YYDKDF (reference sequence). This CDR3 is built from 15 residues. The CDR3 region is CATSRESGRDYGYTF. The DNA for the CDR3 is TGTGCCACCAGCAGAGAGTCGGGCAGGGACTATGGCTACACCTTC.

In this sample, this clone turned up once. This rearrangement joins TRBV9 to TRBJ1-2, with D perhaps matching TRBD1 (5 bases). The V gene's germline CDR1 is SGDLS and CDR2 YYNGEE. Trimming removed 0 bases at V and 4 bases at J, with 13 bases between. This CDR3 contains 15 residues. The CDR3 here is CASSVAIGGGYGYTF. The CDR3 DNA follows: TGTGCCAGCAGCGTAGCTATCGGGGGTGGCTATGGCTACACCTTC. Complete variable domain (other parts from reference TRBV9 and TRBJ1-2): DSGVTQTPKHLITATGQRVTLRCSPRSGDLSVYWYQQSLDQGLQFLIQYYNGEERAKGNILERFSAQQFPDLHSELNLSSLELGDSALYFCASSVAIGGGYGYTFGSGTRLTVV.

V gene TRBV6-2 or TRBV6-3 combines with J gene TRBJ2-3; D uncertain. Germline V gene data show CDR1 as MNHEY and CDR2 as SVGEGT. V was trimmed by 5 bases and J by 7 bases, leaving 10 bases between them. The length of the CDR3 is 12 residues. The CDR3 loop reads CASSPRSNTQYF. The CDR3 nucleotides are TGTGCCAGCAGTCCCCGAAGCAATACGCAGTATTTT.

This clone was detected only a few times. The gene calls are TRBV5-1 and TRBJ1-1; D might be TRBD1 (5 bases). V lost 4 bases and J lost 1, with 8 bases in between. The germline V gene has CDR1 SGHRS and CDR2 YFSETQ. This CDR3 comprises 13 residues. The CDR3 here is CASSPQGNTEAFF. DNA for the CDR3: TGCGCCAGCAGCCCCCAGGGGAACACTGAAGCTTTCTTT.

The J gene is TRBJ1-1, the V gene TRBV27; 7 bases match TRBD1. This CDR3 has 12 amino acids. The V and J ends lost 2 bases and 8 bases, in that order; junction bases with no gene match: 2. CDR1 MNHEY and CDR2 SMNVEV come from the germline V gene (reference sequence). The CDR3 is CASSLAGGEAFF. The DNA for the CDR3 is TGTGCCAGCAGTTTAGCAGGGGGGGAAGCTTTCTTT.

V usage is TRBV3-1 (or the pseudogene TRBV3-2) and J usage is TRBJ2-5; 7 nucleotides align to TRBD2. The trim removed 0 bases at V and 4 bases at J, leaving 5 bases unmatched. This CDR3 spans 15 amino acids. Germline V CDR1 and CDR2: LGHDT, YNNKEL (reference sequence). In DNA form, the CDR3 reads TGTGCCAGCAGCCAAGAGCTAGCGGAACTAGAGACCCAGTACTTC. Translation: CASSQELAELETQYF.

This clone was seen more than once but under ten times. V is TRBV2 and J is TRBJ1-2; the match to TRBD1 covers 8 bases. The CDR3 consists of 13 residues. Germline-derived CDR1 and CDR2 are SNHLY and FYNNEI. V was pared by 4 bases and J by 8 bases, with 6 bases of the junction left unmatched. The chain's CDR3 is CASSARTGNGYTF. CDR3 in DNA: TGTGCCAGCAGTGCCCGGACAGGGAACGGCTACACCTTC.

This chain uses TRBV4-1 with TRBJ2-1; D not certain. The germline gives CDR1 MGHRA, CDR2 YSYEKL. V gave up 1 base and J gave up 0 bases, with 7 bases separating them. The CDR3 spans 15 residues. Here the CDR3 DNA reads TGCGCCAGCAGCCAAGCTCCGGGCTCCTACAATGAGCAGTTCTTC. Translated: CASSQAPGSYNEQFF.

The V call is TRBV15, the J call TRBJ1-2; D may be TRBD1 (6 bases). The length of the CDR3 is 15 residues. CDR1 and CDR2 from the germline V gene are LNHNV and YYDKDF (reference sequence). V gave up 0 bases and J gave up 6 bases, with 14 bases separating them. In nucleotides, the CDR3 is TGTGCCACCAGCAGAGATTGGGCAGGGGAAAATGGCTACACCTTC. It yields the protein CATSRDWAGENGYTF.

This clone was counted between two and nine times. The genes are TRBV4-1 and TRBJ2-2; D not resolved. V lost 1 base to trimming and J lost 0 bases, with 6 bases between them. Germline CDR1 and CDR2: MGHRA and YSYEKL. The CDR3 contains 15 residues. The CDR3, as DNA: TGCGCCAGCAGCCAAGTTTCCGCGAACACCGGGGAGCTGTTTTTT. Its protein is CASSQVSANTGELFF.

This chain links TRBV4-1 with TRBJ1-2; 7 bases map to TRBD1. This CDR3 is 16 amino acids long. V lost 4 bases to trimming and J lost 6 bases; unmatched junction nucleotides: 14. Germline values: CDR1 MGHRA, CDR2 YSYEKL. The CDR3 spells CASSLRLGTDAHGYTF. CDR3 bases: TGCGCCAGCAGCCTCCGGTTGGGGACAGACGCCCATGGCTACACCTTC.

This chain's CDR3 is CASSFEPGQGLNSPLHF. CDR3 nucleotide sequence: TGCGCCAGCAGCTTTGAGCCGGGACAGGGACTAAATTCACCCCTCCACTTT. This chain links TRBV5-1 with TRBJ1-6, with 9 bases aligning to TRBD1. V lost 2 bases and J lost 7; bases outside the gene matches: 10. CDR1 is SGHRS and CDR2 is YFSETQ in the germline V gene. This CDR3 is built from 17 residues.